This T cell receptor beta chain is from a study of blood T cell dynamics during melanoma immunotherapy. The J segment lost 7 bases and the V segment lost 0 bases, leaving 9 bases of the junction unmatched. The CDR3 has 16 residues. CDR1 is SGHRS, CDR2 YFSETQ, per germline. The data were produced by immunoSEQ multiplex PCR, yet TCRdb's version contains in-frame clones alone and is incomplete. The sample consists of roughly 8,000 clones, more than 75% of them appearing once. Note on this clone: Its antigen is undetermined.

General study findings and limits: Whether repertoire-driving clones were melanoma-specific could not be determined.

Time point specified: week 3, after first cycle of checkpoint inhibitor. The sequencing used blood, collected from a patient treated with checkpoint blockade. This clonotype originated in a human donor with melanoma. The chain carries TRBV5-1 and TRBJ1-4; TRBD1 agrees at 7 bases. CDR3 bases: TGCGCCAGCAGCTTGGGCGACAGGGCCGGGGGTGAAAAACTGTTTTTT. This translates into CASSLGDRAGGEKLFF.